The T cell receptor (beta chain) described here comes from a study of blood T cell repertoires in COVID-19. Overall study context: Whether acute or convalescent, the COVID-19 samples came from the United States, Italy and Spain. In each case, the material was cDNA or gDNA derived from T cells, B-cell-depleted T cells, or PBMCs.

V lost 1 base and J 3 bases, leaving 10 bases between the germline ends. Germline CDR1 SGHTA, CDR2 FQGNSA. The CDR3 is 15 residues long. Original data processing: Counts of nucleated cells, estimated from reference gene primer amplification, were obtained. Profiling relied on immunoSEQ multiplex PCR, and the TCRdb table lists in-frame clones only, not all of them. That table furnishes V, J and clone size, whereas the DNA furnished D and trimming. The table lists some 31,000 clones, more than 75% of them singletons. This rearrangement joins TRBV7-2 to TRBJ2-1; TRBD2 might be the D (6 bases). The specimen sequenced was peripheral blood. The TCR sequence derives from a human donor in a cohort sampled during active COVID-19. The donor label of this sample is uncertain. This CDR3 reads CASSLGPGDYNEQFF. CDR3 coding DNA: TGTGCCAGCAGCTTAGGCCCGGGGGACTACAATGAGCAGTTCTTC.